This T cell receptor (beta chain) emerged from a study of monozygotic twins with inflammatory bowel disease. Whole-study results and caveats: Support for any single strong IBD-associated signal or clonotype was not found. TCRbeta diversity (inverse Simpson) was lower in IBD patients than in healthy co-twins. Limited power may explain why concordant and discordant twins showed no difference in repertoire similarity.

CDR3 length: 11 residues. The V gene's germline CDR1 is DFQATT and CDR2 SNEGSKA (reference sequence). Eight separate reactions per sample yielded the cDNA. One entry per CDR3 protein, without DNA, is what TCRdb gives after re-calling the 5' RACE reads. This specimen shows about 440,000 distinct CDR3 sequences; the ten leading clones hold roughly 2.2%. Regarding this clonotype: No antigen is known for it.

Sample: blood. This receptor was obtained from a human donor with ulcerative colitis or Crohn's disease, or a healthy co-twin of an affected twin (not recorded which). The rearrangement links TRBV20-1 to TRBJ1-4. This CDR3 reads CSVGRGEKLFF.